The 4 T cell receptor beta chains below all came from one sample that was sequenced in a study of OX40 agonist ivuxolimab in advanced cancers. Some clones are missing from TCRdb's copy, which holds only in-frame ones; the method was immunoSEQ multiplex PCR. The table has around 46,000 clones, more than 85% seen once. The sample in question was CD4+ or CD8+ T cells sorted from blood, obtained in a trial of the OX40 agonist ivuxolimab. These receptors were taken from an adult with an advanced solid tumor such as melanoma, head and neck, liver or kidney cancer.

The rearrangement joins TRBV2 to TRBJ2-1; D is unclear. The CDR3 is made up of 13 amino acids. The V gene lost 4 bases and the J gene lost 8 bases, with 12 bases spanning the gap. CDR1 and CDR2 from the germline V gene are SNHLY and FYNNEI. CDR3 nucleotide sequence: TGTGCCAGCAGTGCCCAAGGAGACTATGAGCAGTTCTTC. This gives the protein CASSAQGDYEQFF.

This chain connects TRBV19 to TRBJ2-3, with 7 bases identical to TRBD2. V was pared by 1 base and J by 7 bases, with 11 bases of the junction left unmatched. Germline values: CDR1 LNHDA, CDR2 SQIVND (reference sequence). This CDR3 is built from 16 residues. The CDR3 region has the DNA TGTGCCAGTAGTATAGCGGGAGGCAGGGAGGCGTATACGCAGTATTTT. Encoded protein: CASSIAGGREAYTQYF.

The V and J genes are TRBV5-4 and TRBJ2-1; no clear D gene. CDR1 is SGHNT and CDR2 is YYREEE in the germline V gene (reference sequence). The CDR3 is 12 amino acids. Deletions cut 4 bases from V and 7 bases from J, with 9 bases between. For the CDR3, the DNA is TGTGCCAGCAGCGTGGTAGAGAATGAGCAGTTCTTC. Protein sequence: CASSVVENEQFF. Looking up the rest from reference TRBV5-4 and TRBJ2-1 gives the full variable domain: ETGVTQSPTHLIKTRGQQVTLRCSSQSGHNTVSWYQQALGQGPQFIFQYYREEENGRGNFPPRFSGLQFPNYSSELNVNALELDDSALYLCASSVVENEQFFGPGTRLTVL.

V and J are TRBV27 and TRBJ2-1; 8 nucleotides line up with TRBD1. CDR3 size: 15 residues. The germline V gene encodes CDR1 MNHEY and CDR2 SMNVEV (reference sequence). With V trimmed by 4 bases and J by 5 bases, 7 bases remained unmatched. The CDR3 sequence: CASSSRDRPDNEQFF. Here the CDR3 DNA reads TGTGCCAGCAGTTCCCGGGACAGGCCGGACAATGAGCAGTTCTTC.